This T cell receptor beta chain stems from a study of blood T cell repertoires in COVID-19. As for the study in general: Nucleic acid was either cDNA or gDNA, and it came from T cells, B-cell-depleted T cells, or PBMCs.

CDR1 and CDR2 from the germline V gene are MGHDK and SYGVNS. V lost 11 bases and J lost 0, with 20 bases in between. The CDR3 spans 17 residues. Authors' methods: The assay estimated nucleated cells by amplifying reference gene primers. The protocol was immunoSEQ multiplex PCR, while the TCRdb copy is restricted to in-frame clones and leaves out a portion. The DNA was the basis for D and trimming; V, J and clone size are from that table. The sample consists of about 240,000 clones, 87% of them appearing once. The sample consisted of peripheral blood. This chain connects TRBV25-1 to TRBJ2-6; D is perhaps TRBD1 (5 bases). This clonotype originated in a man in his 60s who had recovered from COVID-19. Here the CDR3 reads CALHWGSLYSGANVLTF. The CDR3 DNA reads TGTGCCCTCCATTGGGGCAGCCTTTACTCTGGGGCCAACGTCCTGACTTTC.